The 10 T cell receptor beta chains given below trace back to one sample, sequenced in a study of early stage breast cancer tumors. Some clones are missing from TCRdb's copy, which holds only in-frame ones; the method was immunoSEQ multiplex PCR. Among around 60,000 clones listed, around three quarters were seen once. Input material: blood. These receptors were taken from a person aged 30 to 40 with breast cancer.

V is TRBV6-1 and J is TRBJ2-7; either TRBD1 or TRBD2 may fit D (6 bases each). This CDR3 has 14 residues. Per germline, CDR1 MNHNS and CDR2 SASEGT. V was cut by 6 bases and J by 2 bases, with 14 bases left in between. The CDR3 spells CASRPPGGTYEQYF. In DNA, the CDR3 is TGTGCCAGCAGACCCCCCGGGGGCACCTACGAGCAGTACTTC.

CDR3 residues: CASSLDVGTDTQYF. The DNA of the CDR3 is TGTGCCAGCAGCTTAGACGTGGGCACAGATACGCAGTATTTT. The chain has TRBV7-2 and TRBJ2-3; no clear D. Trimming stripped 1 base from V and 1 base from J, with 6 bases between. The germline V gene has CDR1 SGHTA and CDR2 FQGNSA. The CDR3 runs to 14 residues.

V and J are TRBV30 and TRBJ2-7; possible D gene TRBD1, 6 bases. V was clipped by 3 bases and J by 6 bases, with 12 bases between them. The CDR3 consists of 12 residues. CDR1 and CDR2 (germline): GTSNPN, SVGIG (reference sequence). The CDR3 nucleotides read TGTGCCTGGAGCCGGGACAAGCGCGAGCAGTACTTC. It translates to CAWSRDKREQYF.

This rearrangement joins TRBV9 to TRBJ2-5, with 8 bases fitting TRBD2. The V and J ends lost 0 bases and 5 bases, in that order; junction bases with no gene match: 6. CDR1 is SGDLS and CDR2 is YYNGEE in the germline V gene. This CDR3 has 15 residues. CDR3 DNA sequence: TGTGCCAGCAGCGTAGATGAGCGGGAGCTGGAGACCCAGTACTTC. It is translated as CASSVDERELETQYF.

The CDR3, as DNA: TGTGCCAGCAGCTTCGCGGTTGGCGACTATGGCTACACCTTC. This codes for CASSFAVGDYGYTF. The chain is built from TRBV5-6 and TRBJ1-2; D gene ambiguous. Germline V lookup: CDR1 SGHDT, CDR2 YYEEEE. The length of the CDR3 is 14 residues. V was shortened by 2 bases and J by 3 bases, with 11 bases between the two germline ends. The variable domain in full, with the rest retrieved from reference TRBV5-6 and TRBJ1-2, is DAGVTQSPTHLIKTRGQQVTLRCSPKSGHDTVSWYQQALGQGPQFIFQYYEEEERQRGNFPDRFSGHQFPNYSSELNVNALLLGDSALYLCASSFAVGDYGYTFGSGTRLTVV.

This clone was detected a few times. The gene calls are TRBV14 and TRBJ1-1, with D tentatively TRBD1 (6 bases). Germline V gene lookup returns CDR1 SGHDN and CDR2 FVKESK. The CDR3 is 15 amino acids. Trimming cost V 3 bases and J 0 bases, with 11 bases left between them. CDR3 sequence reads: CASSQAGALNTEAFF. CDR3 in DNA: TGTGCCAGCAGCCAGGCAGGGGCCCTGAACACTGAAGCTTTCTTT.

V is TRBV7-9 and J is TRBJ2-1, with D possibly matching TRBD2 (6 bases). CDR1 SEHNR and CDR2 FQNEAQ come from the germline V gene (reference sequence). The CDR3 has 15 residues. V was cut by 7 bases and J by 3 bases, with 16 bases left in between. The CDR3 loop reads CASNPGGAYYNEQFF. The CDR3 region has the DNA TGTGCCAGCAATCCTGGCGGGGCTTACTACAATGAGCAGTTCTTC.

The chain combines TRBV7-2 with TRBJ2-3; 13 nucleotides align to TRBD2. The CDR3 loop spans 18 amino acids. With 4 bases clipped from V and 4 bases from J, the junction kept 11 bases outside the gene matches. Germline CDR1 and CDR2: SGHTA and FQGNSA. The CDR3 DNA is TGTGCCAGCAGCTACCACCGACTAGCGGGAGGCTTGTCAGATACGCAGTATTTT. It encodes CASSYHRLAGGLSDTQYF. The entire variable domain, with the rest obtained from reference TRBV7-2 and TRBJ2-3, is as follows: GAGVSQSPSNKVTEKGKDVELRCDPISGHTALYWYRQSLGQGLEFLIYFQGNSAPDKSGLPSDRFSAERTGGSVSTLTIQRTQQEDSAVYLCASSYHRLAGGLSDTQYFGPGTRLTVL.

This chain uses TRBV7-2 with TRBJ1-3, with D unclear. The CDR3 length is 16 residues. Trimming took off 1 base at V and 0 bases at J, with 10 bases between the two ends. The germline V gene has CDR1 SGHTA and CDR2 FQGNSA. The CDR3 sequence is CASSLGWTGSGNTIYF. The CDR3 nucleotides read TGTGCCAGCAGCTTAGGATGGACGGGCTCTGGAAACACCATATATTTT. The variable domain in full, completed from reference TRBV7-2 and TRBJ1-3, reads GAGVSQSPSNKVTEKGKDVELRCDPISGHTALYWYRQSLGQGLEFLIYFQGNSAPDKSGLPSDRFSAERTGGSVSTLTIQRTQQEDSAVYLCASSLGWTGSGNTIYFGEGSWLTVV.

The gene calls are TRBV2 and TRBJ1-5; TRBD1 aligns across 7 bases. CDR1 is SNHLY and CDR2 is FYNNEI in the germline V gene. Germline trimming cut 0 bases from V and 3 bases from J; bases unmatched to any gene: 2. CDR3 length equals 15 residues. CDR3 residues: CASSEAGQYNQPQHF. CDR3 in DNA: TGTGCCAGCAGTGAAGCGGGACAGTACAATCAGCCCCAGCATTTT.